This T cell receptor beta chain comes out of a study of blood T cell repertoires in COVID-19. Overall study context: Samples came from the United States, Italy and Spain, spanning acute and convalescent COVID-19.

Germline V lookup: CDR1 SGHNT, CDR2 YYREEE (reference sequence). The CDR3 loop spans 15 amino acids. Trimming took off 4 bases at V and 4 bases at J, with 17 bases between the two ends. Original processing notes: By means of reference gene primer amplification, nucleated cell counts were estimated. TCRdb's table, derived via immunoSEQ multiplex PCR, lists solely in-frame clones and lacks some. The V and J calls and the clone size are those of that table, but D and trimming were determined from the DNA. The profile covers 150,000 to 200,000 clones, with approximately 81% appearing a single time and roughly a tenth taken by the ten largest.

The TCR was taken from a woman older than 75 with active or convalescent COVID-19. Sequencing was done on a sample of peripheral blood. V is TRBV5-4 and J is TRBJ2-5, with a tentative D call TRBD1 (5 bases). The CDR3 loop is CASSTDQGLGETQYF. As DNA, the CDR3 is TGTGCCAGCAGCACGGATCAGGGATTAGGAGAGACCCAGTACTTC.